The sample holds a few counts of the clone carrying this TCR beta chain. The data were obtained in a study of patients and donors after allogeneic stem cell transplantation. TCRdb passed the RT-PCR reads through MiXCR, listing each CDR3 protein once. The repertoire holds 900,000 to 1,000,000 distinct CDR3 sequences, around 17% seen once, with around 5.5% in the top ten. This CDR3 comprises 14 residues. V was pared by 5 bases and J by 5 bases, with 12 bases between. Germline V CDR1 and CDR2: LNHDA, SQIVND (reference sequence). Sequencing was done on a sample of blood, either unsorted or a sorted T cell fraction (not recorded which). The chain employs TRBV19 and TRBJ2-2; possibly TRBD1 for D (6 bases). This clonotype was obtained from a human donor who was either an allogeneic HSCT recipient or a stem cell or donor lymphocyte infusion donor (not recorded which). It is not recorded whose cells these are; they may come from a transplant donor. The CDR3 sequence: CASSLGQLTGELFF. The CDR3 nucleotides are TGTGCCAGTAGTCTCGGACAGTTAACCGGGGAGCTGTTTTTT.